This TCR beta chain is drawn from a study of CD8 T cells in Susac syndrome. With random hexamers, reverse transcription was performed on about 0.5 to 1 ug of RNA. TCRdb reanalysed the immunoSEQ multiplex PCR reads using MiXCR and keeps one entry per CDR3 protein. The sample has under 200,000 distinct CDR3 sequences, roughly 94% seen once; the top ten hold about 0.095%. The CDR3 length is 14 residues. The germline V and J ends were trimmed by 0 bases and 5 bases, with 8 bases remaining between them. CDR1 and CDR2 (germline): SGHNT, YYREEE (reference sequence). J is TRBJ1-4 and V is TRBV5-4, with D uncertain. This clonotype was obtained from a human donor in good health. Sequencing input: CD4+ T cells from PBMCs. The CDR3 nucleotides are TGTGCCAGCAGCTTGGACAGCAGAAATGAAAAACTGTTTTTT. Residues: CASSLDSRNEKLFF. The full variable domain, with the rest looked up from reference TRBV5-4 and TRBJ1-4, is ETGVTQSPTHLIKTRGQQVTLRCSSQSGHNTVSWYQQALGQGPQFIFQYYREEENGRGNFPPRFSGLQFPNYSSELNVNALELDDSALYLCASSLDSRNEKLFFGSGTQLSVL.